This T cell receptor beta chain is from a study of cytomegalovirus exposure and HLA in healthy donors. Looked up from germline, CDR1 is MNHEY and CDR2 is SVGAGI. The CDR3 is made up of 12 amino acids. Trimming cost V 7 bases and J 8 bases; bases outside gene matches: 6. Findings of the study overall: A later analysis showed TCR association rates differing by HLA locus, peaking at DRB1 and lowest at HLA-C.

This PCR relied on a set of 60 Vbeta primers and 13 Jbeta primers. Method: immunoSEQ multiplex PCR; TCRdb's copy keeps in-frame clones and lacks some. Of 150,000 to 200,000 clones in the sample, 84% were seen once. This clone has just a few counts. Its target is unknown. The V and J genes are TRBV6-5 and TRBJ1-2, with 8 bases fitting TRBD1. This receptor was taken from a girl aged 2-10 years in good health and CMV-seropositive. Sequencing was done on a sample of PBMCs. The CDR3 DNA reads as TGTGCCAGCAACGGACAGGGTGGCGGCTACACCTTC. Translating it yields CASNGQGGGYTF.